The TCR beta chain described here comes from a study of T cell responses to AZD1222 COVID-19 vaccine. Looking at the study overall: Samples with a second dose at about 4 or about 12 weeks were pooled together.

As regards this clone: Its cognate antigen is unknown.

The CDR3 is 14 residues long. Trimming took off 6 bases at V and 0 bases at J, with 11 bases between the two ends. Germline V gives CDR1 MNHEY, CDR2 SVGAGI. Study-wide points: Among those given AZD1222, only five to seven were seropositive at baseline. Sampling captured repertoires only after the peak T cell response.

Only in-frame clones appear in the TCRdb table, and some are missing; sequencing was by immunoSEQ multiplex PCR. The sample comprises 100,000 to 150,000 clones, 80% to 90% of which are singletons, and under 9.5% rests with the top ten. The rearrangement joins TRBV6-5 to TRBJ1-1; no firm D call. The TCR originated in an adult in good health. The sequenced sample was peripheral blood, obtained on day 0 of AZD1222 vaccination. CDR3 DNA sequence: TGTGCCAGCAGGGGAAGAATCATGAACACTGAAGCTTTCTTT. Protein product: CASRGRIMNTEAFF.